This T cell receptor (beta chain) appears in the sequencing data of a study of blood T cell repertoires in COVID-19. Study details: Sites across the United States, Italy and Spain contributed samples from acute and convalescent COVID-19.

Trimming at V came to 8 bases and at J to 6 bases, leaving 5 bases not matched to a gene. CDR1 is SNHLY and CDR2 is FYNNEI in the germline V gene. The length of the CDR3 is 14 residues. Assay used: immunoSEQ multiplex PCR; TCRdb lists only in-frame clones, some missing. Of 200,000 to 300,000 clones listed, about nine tenths are singletons. The source is a man aged 35-49 years who had recovered from COVID-19. The sequenced material came from peripheral blood. This chain connects TRBV2 to TRBJ1-6; TRBD1 matches at 9 bases. Written as DNA, the CDR3 is TGTGCCAGCGACCGACAGGGGGTTAATTCACCCCTCCACTTT. This codes for CASDRQGVNSPLHF.